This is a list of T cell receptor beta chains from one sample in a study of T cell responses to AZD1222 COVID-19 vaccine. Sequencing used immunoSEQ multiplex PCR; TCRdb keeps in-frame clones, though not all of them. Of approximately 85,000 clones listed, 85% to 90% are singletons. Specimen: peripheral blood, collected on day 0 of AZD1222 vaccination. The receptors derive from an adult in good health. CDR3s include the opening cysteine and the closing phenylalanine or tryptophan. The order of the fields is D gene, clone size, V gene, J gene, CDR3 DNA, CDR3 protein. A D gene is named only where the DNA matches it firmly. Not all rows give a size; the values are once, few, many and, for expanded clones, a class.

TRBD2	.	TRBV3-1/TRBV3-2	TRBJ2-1	TGTGCCAGCAGCCGACCGGGAGGGCGGTTTGGGGAGCAGTTCTTC	CASSRPGGRFGEQFF
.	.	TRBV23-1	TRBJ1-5	TGCGCCAGCAGTCAATCGCTCCGGGGGCCGGATCAGCCCCAGCATTTT	CASSQSLRGPDQPQHF
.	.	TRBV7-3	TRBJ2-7	TGTGCCAGCAGCTTAAAAGGCAGGGGGGAAGTCGAGCAGTACTTC	CASSLKGRGEVEQYF
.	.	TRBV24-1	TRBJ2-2	TGTGCCACCAGCAAAGAGGGGGTCATCGGGGAGCTGTTTTTT	CATSKEGVIGELFF
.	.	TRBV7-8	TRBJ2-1	TGTGCCAGCAGCTCCTTACAGGAGGAGCAGTTCTTC	CASSSLQEEQFF
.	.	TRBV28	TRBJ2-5	TGTGCCAGCAGTCGCACCCCAGCCCGGAGCCAAGAGACCCAGTACTTC	CASSRTPARSQETQYF
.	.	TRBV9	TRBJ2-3	TGTGCCAGCAGCCTCCTGGGGGGACACACAGATACGCAGTATTTT	CASSLLGGHTDTQYF
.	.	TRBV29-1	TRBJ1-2	TGCAGCGTTGCAGTCCTGAATGGCTACACCTTC	CSVAVLNGYTF
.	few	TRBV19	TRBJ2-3	TGTGCCAGTAGTATACCACCGGGAGATACGCAGTATTTT	CASSIPPGDTQYF
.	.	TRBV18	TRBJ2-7	TGTGCCAGCTCACCACCCAGCGGCCCCTACGAGCAGTACTTC	CASSPPSGPYEQYF
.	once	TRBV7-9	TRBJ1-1	TGTGCCAGCAGCTTCGAACCGAACACTGAAGCTTTCTTT	CASSFEPNTEAFF
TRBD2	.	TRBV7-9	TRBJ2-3	TGTGCCAGCAGCTTCATCGGGAGGCCCGATACGCAGTATTTT	CASSFIGRPDTQYF
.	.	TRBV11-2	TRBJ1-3	TGTGCCAGCAGCTTAGACCGGACGCGGACGAGCTCTGGAAACACCATATATTTT	CASSLDRTRTSSGNTIYF
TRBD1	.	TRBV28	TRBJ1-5	TGTGCCGGCTCGACAGGGGGGTTGAGCAATCAGCCCCAGCATTTT	CAGSTGGLSNQPQHF
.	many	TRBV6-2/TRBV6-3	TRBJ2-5	TGTGCCAGCAGTTACGCAGAGACCCAGTACTTC	CASSYAETQYF
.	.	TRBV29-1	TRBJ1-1	TGCAGCGCTGAGGGGGGGAACACTGAAGCTTTCTTT	CSAEGGNTEAFF
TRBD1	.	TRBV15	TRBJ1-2	TGTGCCACCAGCAGAGAGGGGCAGGGGGGCTATGGCTACACCTTC	CATSREGQGGYGYTF
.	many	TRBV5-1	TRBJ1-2	TGCGCCAGCAGACCGGTTGTGAAGAGTGGCTACACCTTC	CASRPVVKSGYTF
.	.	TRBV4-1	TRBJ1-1	TGCGCCAGCAGCCAAGATGCCGGGAACACTGAAGCTTTCTTT	CASSQDAGNTEAFF
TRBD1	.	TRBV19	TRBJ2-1	TGTGCCAGTAGTATAACCGGGACAGGGGCTGAGCAGTTCTTC	CASSITGTGAEQFF
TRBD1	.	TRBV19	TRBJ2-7	TGTGCCAGTAGTATCTTACAGGGGGCGTCCTACGAGCAGTACTTC	CASSILQGASYEQYF
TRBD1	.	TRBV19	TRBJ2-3	TGTGCCAGTAGTACCCCCGGGACAGGGGGCACAGATACGCAGTATTTT	CASSTPGTGGTDTQYF
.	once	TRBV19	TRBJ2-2	TGTGCCAGTAGTGTAGGGACCGGGGAGCTGTTTTTT	CASSVGTGELFF
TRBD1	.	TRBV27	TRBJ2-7	TGTGCCAGCAGTTTTGGTCGAGTCCCGGGACAGGGTCGGGTGGACGAGCAGTACTTC	CASSFGRVPGQGRVDEQYF
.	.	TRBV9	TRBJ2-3	TGTGCCAGCAGCGTAGACGGAGGGGGGGCATCTAGCACAGATACGCAGTATTTT	CASSVDGGGASSTDTQYF
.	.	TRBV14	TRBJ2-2	TGTGCCAGCAGCCCCCTGGCCAGGAACCCCGGGGAGCTGTTTTTT	CASSPLARNPGELFF
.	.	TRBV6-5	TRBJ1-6	TGTGCCAGCAGTTGGGGGGGAATTACGAATTCACCCCTCCACTTT	CASSWGGITNSPLHF
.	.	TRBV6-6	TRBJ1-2	TGTGCCAGCAGTACCCTGCAGGGCTACACCTTC	CASSTLQGYTF